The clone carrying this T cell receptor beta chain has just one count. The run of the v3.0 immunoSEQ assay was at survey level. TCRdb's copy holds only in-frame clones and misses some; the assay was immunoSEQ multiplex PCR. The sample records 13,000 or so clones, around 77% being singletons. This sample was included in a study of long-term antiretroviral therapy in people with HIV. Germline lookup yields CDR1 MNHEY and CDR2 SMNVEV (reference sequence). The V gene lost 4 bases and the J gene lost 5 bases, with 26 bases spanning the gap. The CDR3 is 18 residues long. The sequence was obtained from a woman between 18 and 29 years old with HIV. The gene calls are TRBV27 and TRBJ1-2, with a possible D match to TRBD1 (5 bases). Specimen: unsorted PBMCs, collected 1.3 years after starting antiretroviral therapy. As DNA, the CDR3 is TGTGCCAGCAGTTCGGTGGTGTTGGCAGGGCGGGGCGAGTATGGCTACACCTTC. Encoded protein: CASSSVVLAGRGEYGYTF.